This paragraph covers one T cell receptor (beta chain) sequence. The sample comes from a study of blood T cell repertoires in COVID-19. Study details: COVID-19 samples from acute and convalescent phases originated in the United States, Italy and Spain. PBMCs, B-cell-depleted T cells, or T cells were the source of the cDNA or gDNA that made up the material.

Profiled with immunoSEQ multiplex PCR; TCRdb holds only in-frame clones, not every one. The repertoire has about 72,000 clones, less than 90% of them found once; the top ten carry 15% to 20%. The CDR3 loop spans 16 amino acids. Unmatched junction bases numbered 10, after V lost 5 bases and J lost 0 bases. Germline V gives CDR1 GTSNPN, CDR2 SVGIG (reference sequence). The TCR originated in a woman older than 75 with acute or convalescent COVID-19. This chain links TRBV30 with TRBJ1-2, with 9 bases matching TRBD1. The specimen was peripheral blood. CDR3 residues: CAWVRDRARSNYGYTF. The CDR3 nucleotides read TGTGCCTGGGTCCGGGACAGGGCCCGCTCTAACTATGGCTACACCTTC.